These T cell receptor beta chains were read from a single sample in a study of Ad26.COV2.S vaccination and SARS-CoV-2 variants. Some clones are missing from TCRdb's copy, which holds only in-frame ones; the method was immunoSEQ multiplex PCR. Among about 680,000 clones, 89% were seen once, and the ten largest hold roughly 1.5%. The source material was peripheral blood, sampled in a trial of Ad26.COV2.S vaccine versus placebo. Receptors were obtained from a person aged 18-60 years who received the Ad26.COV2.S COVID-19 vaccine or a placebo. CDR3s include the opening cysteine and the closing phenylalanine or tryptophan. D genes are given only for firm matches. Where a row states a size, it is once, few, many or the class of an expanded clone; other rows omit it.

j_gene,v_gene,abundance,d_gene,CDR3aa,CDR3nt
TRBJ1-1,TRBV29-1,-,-,CSVERTDKLAFF,TGCAGCGTTGAGAGGACAGATAAGTTAGCTTTCTTT
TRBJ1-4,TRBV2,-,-,CASSDVSTNEKLFF,TGTGCCAGCAGTGACGTCTCAACTAATGAAAAACTGTTTTTT
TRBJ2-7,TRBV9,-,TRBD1,CASSVAGQGGLYEQYF,TGTGCCAGCAGCGTAGCGGGACAGGGGGGCCTCTACGAGCAGTACTTC
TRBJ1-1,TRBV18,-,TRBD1,CASSQTGTGVTEAFF,TGTGCCAGCTCACAGACCGGGACAGGGGTAACTGAAGCTTTCTTT
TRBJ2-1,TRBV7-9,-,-,CASRQDNAGGGEQFF,TGTGCCAGCAGGCAGGACAACGCCGGGGGAGGTGAGCAGTTCTTC
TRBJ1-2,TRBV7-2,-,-,CASSPREVGGYTF,TGTGCCAGCAGCCCCCGGGAGGTGGGCGGCTACACCTTC
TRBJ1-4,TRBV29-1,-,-,CSVGGSGSGEKLFF,TGCAGCGTCGGGGGTTCAGGGAGCGGTGAAAAACTGTTTTTT
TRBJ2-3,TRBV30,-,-,CAWSEGVRDTQYF,TGTGCCTGGAGTGAAGGAGTCAGGGATACGCAGTATTTT
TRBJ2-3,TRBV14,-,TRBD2,CASSPRTSATDTQYF,TGTGCCAGCAGCCCCCGGACTAGCGCCACAGATACGCAGTATTTT
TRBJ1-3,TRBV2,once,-,CASGRDGAGNTIYF,TGTGCCAGCGGCAGGGATGGAGCTGGAAACACCATATATTTT
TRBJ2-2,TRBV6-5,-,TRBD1,CASSPPGQGAGELFF,TGTGCCAGCAGTCCTCCCGGACAGGGGGCCGGGGAGCTGTTTTTT
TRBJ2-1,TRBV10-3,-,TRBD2,CATVLAGGGEQFF,TGTGCCACCGTACTAGCGGGAGGGGGTGAGCAGTTCTTC
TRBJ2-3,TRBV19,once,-,CASSSGTPHTDTQYF,TGTGCCAGTAGTTCCGGGACTCCCCACACAGATACGCAGTATTTT
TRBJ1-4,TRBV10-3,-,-,CAISSDSSANEKLFF,TGTGCCATCAGTAGTGACAGTTCGGCTAATGAAAAACTGTTTTTT
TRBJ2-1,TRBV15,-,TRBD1,CATSRRPGQGEGINEQFF,TGTGCCACCAGCAGGAGACCGGGACAGGGAGAGGGTATCAATGAGCAGTTCTTC
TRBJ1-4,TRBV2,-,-,CASQPRVANEKLFF,TGTGCCAGTCAGCCTCGGGTCGCTAATGAAAAACTGTTTTTT
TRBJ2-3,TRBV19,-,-,CASSILRGDTQYF,TGTGCCAGTAGTATCCTGCGAGGGGATACGCAGTATTTT
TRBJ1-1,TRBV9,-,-,CASSVGANTEAFF,TGTGCCAGCAGCGTTGGGGCGAACACTGAAGCTTTCTTT
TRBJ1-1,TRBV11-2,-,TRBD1,CASSSPGQGWSTEAFF,TGTGCCAGCAGCTCACCGGGACAGGGGTGGAGCACTGAAGCTTTCTTT
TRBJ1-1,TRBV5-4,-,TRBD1,CASSSTGAMNTEAFF,TGTGCCAGCAGCTCGACAGGGGCCATGAACACTGAAGCTTTCTTT
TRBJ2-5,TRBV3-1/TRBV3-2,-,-,CASSQTVAETQYF,TGTGCCAGCAGCCAAACTGTAGCGGAGACCCAGTACTTC
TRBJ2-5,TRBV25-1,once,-,CASSELGGRGMETQYF,TGTGCCAGCAGTGAATTGGGGGGGCGCGGAATGGAGACCCAGTACTTC
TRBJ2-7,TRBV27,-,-,CASSFGGSYEQYF,TGTGCCAGCAGTTTTGGTGGGTCCTACGAGCAGTACTTC
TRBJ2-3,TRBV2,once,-,CASSPTSTDTQYF,TGTGCCAGCAGTCCCACTAGCACAGATACGCAGTATTTT
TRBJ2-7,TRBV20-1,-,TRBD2,CSARGTSGKVYEQYF,TGCAGTGCTCGTGGGACTAGCGGGAAGGTCTACGAGCAGTACTTC
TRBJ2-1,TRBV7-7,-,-,CASSPFQSSYNEQFF,TGTGCCAGCAGCCCATTCCAGAGCTCCTACAATGAGCAGTTCTTC
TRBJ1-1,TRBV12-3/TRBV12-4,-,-,CASSLARGEAFF,TGTGCCAGCAGTCTAGCGAGGGGTGAAGCTTTCTTT
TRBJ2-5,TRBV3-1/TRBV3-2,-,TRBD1,CASSQEGSQGREETQYF,TGTGCCAGCAGCCAAGAAGGCTCACAGGGGCGGGAAGAGACCCAGTACTTC
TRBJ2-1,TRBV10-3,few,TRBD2,CAISELVAGDDEQFF,TGTGCCATCAGTGAGTTGGTAGCGGGAGATGATGAGCAGTTCTTC
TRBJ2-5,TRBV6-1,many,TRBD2,CASSEEAGGHETQYF,TGTGCCAGCAGTGAAGAAGCGGGGGGGCACGAGACCCAGTACTTC
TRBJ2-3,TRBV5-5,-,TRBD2,CASSTGLAGGLMTDTQYF,TGTGCCAGCAGCACAGGACTAGCGGGGGGGCTAATGACAGATACGCAGTATTTT
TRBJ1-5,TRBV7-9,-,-,CASSLGAESNQPQHF,TGTGCCAGCAGCTTAGGGGCAGAAAGTAATCAGCCCCAGCATTTT
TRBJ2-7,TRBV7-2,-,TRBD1,CASRTRTGHYEQYF,TGTGCCAGCAGGACGCGGACAGGGCATTACGAGCAGTACTTC
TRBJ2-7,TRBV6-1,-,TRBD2,CASKPAGAYEQYF,TGTGCCAGCAAGCCAGCGGGAGCCTACGAGCAGTACTTC
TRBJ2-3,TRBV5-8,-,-,CASSLGFQGAIGTQYF,TGTGCCAGCAGCTTGGGTTTCCAGGGCGCGATCGGTACGCAGTATTTT
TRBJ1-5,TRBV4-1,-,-,CASSPGVNQPQHF,TGCGCCAGCAGCCCCGGGGTCAATCAGCCCCAGCATTTT
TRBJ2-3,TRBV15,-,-,CATSRAGSTDTQYF,TGTGCCACCAGCAGAGCTGGCTCCACAGATACGCAGTATTTT
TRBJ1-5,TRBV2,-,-,CASRPQGNQPQHF,TGTGCCAGCAGGCCCCAAGGCAATCAGCCCCAGCATTTT
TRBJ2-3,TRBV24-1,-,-,CATSKGGGADTQYF,TGTGCCACCAGTAAAGGGGGAGGGGCAGATACGCAGTATTTT
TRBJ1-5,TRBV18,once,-,CASSPGDSNQPQHF,TGTGCCAGCTCTCCCGGGGATAGCAATCAGCCCCAGCATTTT
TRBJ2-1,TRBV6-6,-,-,CASRRGGASYNEQFF,TGTGCCAGCCGACGAGGGGGGGCCTCCTACAATGAGCAGTTCTTC
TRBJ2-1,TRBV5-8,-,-,CASSFGGGHDNEQFF,TGTGCCAGCAGCTTTGGGGGGGGCCATGACAATGAGCAGTTCTTC
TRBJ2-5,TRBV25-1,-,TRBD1,CASSESGTGARETQYF,TGTGCCAGCAGTGAATCCGGGACAGGGGCGAGGGAGACCCAGTACTTC
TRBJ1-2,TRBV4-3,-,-,CASSLAWGAHGYTF,TGCGCCAGCAGCCTAGCGTGGGGGGCGCATGGCTACACCTTC
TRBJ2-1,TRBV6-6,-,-,CASLIGVNNEQFF,TGTGCCAGCCTCATAGGGGTGAACAATGAGCAGTTCTTC
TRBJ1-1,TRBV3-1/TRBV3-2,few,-,CASSQEGGTEAFF,TGTGCCAGCAGCCAAGAGGGAGGGACTGAAGCTTTCTTT
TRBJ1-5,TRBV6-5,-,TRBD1,CASSYAGGVQPQHF,TGTGCCAGCAGTTACGCAGGGGGGGTTCAGCCCCAGCATTTT
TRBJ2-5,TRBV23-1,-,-,CASSQSEECGKTQYF,TGCGCCAGCAGTCAATCGGAGGAGTGCGGGAAGACCCAGTACTTC
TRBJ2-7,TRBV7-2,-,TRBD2,CASSSRLAGDEQYF,TGTGCCAGCAGCTCGCGACTAGCGGGCGACGAGCAGTACTTC